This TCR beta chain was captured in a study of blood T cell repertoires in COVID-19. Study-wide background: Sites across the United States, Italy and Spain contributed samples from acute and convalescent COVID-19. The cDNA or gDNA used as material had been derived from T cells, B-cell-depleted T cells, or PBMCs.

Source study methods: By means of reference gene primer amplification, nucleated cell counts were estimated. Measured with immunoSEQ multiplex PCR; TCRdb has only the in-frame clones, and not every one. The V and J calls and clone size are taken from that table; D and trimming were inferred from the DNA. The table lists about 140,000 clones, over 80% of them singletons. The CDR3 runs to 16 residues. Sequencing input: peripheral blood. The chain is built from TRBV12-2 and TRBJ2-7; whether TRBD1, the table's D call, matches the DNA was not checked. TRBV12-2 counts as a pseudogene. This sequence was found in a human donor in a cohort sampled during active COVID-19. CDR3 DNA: TGTGCAAGTCGCTTAAGTTCAGGGCCCCTGACCTACGAGCAGTACTTC. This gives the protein CASRLSSGPLTYEQYF.